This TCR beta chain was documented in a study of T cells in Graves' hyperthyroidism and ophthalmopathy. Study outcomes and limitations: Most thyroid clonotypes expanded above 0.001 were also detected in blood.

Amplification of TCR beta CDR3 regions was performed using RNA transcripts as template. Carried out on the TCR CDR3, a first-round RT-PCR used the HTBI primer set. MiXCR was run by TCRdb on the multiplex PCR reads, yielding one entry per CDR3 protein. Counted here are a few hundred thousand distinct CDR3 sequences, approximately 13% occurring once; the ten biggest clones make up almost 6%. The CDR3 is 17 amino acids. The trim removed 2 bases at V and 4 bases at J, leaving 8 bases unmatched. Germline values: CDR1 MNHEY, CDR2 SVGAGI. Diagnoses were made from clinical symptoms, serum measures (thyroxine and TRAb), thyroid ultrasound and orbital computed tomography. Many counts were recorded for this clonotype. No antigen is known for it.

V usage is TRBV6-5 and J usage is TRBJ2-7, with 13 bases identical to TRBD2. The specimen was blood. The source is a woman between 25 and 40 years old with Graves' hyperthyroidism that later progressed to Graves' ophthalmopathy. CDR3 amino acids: CASSYRTSGSGVYEQYF. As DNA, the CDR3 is TGTGCCAGCAGTTACCGGACTAGCGGGAGTGGAGTTTACGAGCAGTACTTC.